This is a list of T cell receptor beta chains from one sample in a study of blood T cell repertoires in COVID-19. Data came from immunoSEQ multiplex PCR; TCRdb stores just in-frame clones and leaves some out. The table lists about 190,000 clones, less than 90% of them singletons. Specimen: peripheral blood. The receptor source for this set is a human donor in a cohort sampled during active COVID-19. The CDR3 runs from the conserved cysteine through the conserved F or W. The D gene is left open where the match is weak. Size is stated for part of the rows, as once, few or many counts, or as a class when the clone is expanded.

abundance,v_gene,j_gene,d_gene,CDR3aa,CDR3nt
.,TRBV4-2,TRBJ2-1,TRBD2,CASSQDGWTSGSHYNEQFF,TGTGCCAGCAGCCAAGATGGGTGGACTAGCGGGAGCCACTACAATGAGCAGTTCTTC
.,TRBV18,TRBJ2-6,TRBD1,CASSGDSPLGANVLTF,TGTGCCAGCTCTGGGGACAGCCCGTTGGGGGCCAACGTCCTGACTTTC
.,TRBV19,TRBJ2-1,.,CASSTRTYNEQFF,TGTGCCAGTAGTACCCGGACATACAATGAGCAGTTCTTC
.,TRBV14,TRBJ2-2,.,CASSQAHNTGELFF,TGTGCCAGCAGCCAAGCCCATAACACCGGGGAGCTGTTTTTT
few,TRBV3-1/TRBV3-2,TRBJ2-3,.,CASSQSWGRLSTDTQYF,TGTGCCAGCAGCCAATCCTGGGGGCGGCTTAGCACAGATACGCAGTATTTT
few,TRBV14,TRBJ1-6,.,CASSQDLGPSPLHF,TGTGCCAGCAGCCAAGATTTGGGGCCGTCACCCCTCCACTTT
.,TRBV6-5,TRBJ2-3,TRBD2,CASSYAGVVDTQYF,TGTGCCAGCAGTTATGCGGGGGTGGTAGATACGCAGTATTTT
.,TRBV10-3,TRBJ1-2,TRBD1,CAISEGRDRGYGYTF,TGTGCCATCAGTGAGGGCCGGGACAGGGGCTATGGCTACACCTTC
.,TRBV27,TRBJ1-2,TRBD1,CASSLTGTANYGYTF,TGTGCCAGCAGTTTAACCGGGACAGCTAACTATGGCTACACCTTC
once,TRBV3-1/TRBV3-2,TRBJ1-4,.,CASSQAVRDNEKLFF,TGTGCCAGCAGCCAAGCGGTCCGGGATAATGAAAAACTGTTTTTT
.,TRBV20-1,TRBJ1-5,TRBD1,CSARQGEPQHF,TGCAGTGCTAGACAGGGGGAGCCCCAGCATTTT
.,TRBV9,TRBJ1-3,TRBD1,CASSAAGGSGNTIYF,TGTGCCAGCAGCGCCGCAGGGGGGTCCGGAAACACCATATATTTT
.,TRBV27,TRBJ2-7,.,CASSPNYAYEQYF,TGTGCCAGCAGTCCAAACTATGCTTACGAGCAGTACTTC
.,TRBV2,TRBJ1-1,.,CASRRLTGLNTEAFF,TGTGCCAGCAGGCGGCTTACAGGCCTGAACACTGAAGCTTTCTTT
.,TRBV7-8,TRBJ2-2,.,CASSPGVSGELFF,TGTGCCAGCAGCCCCGGGGTATCCGGGGAGCTGTTTTTT
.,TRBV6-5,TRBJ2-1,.,CASTARSRGANEQFF,TGTGCCAGCACGGCGAGGTCCAGGGGCGCGAATGAGCAGTTCTTC
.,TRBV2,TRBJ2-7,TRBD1,CASNWDSPPYEQYF,TGTGCCAGCAACTGGGACAGTCCTCCCTACGAGCAGTACTTC
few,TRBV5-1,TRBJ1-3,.,CATTGGPGNTIYF,TGCGCCACCACGGGGGGGCCTGGAAACACCATATATTTT
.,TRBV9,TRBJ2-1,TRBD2,CASSVDSERGGYNEQFF,TGTGCCAGCAGCGTAGATTCGGAGCGGGGGGGATACAATGAGCAGTTCTTC
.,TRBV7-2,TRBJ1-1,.,CASSFNPGPRNTEAFF,TGTGCCAGCAGCTTCAACCCAGGGCCGAGGAACACTGAAGCTTTCTTT
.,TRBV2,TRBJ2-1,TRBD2,CASSPGLAGGSNEQFF,TGTGCCAGCAGTCCGGGACTAGCGGGGGGGTCCAATGAGCAGTTCTTC
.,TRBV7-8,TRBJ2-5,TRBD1,CASSPLRWGQRETQYF,TGTGCCAGCAGCCCCCTTAGGTGGGGACAGAGGGAGACCCAGTACTTC
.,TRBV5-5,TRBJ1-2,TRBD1,CASTAGGQGINYYGYTF,TGTGCCAGCACCGCTGGTGGACAGGGAATAAACTACTATGGCTACACCTTC
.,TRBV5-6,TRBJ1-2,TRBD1,CASSFRDRDGFGYTF,TGTGCCAGCAGCTTTCGGGACAGGGATGGGTTTGGCTACACCTTC
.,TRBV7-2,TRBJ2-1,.,CASSLIFGYLNEQFF,TGTGCCAGCAGCTTAATTTTCGGGTATCTCAATGAGCAGTTCTTC
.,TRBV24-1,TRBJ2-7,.,CATSRSAGENEQYF,TGTGCCACCAGTCGGTCTGCTGGAGAGAACGAGCAGTACTTC
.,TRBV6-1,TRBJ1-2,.,CASSEVADWSYGYTF,TGTGCCAGCAGTGAAGTTGCGGACTGGAGCTATGGCTACACCTTC
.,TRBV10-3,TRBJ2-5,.,CAISDGGSFETQYF,TGTGCCATCAGTGACGGAGGGTCGTTCGAGACCCAGTACTTC
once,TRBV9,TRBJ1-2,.,CASSVGRHSNYGYTF,TGTGCCAGCAGCGTAGGGCGACACAGTAACTATGGCTACACCTTC
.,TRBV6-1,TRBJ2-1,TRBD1,CATAQGLTYNEQFF,TGTGCCACCGCACAGGGGTTGACCTACAATGAGCAGTTCTTC
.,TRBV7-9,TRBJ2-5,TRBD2,CASSLPSGRETQYF,TGTGCCAGCAGCTTACCGTCCGGGAGGGAGACCCAGTACTTC
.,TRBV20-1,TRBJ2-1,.,CSASGGRYSEQFF,TGCAGTGCTAGTGGGGGGAGGTACTCTGAGCAGTTCTTC
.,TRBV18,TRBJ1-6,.,CASSPSSPGGNNSPLHF,TGTGCCAGCTCACCTTCCAGCCCGGGGGGTAATAATTCACCCCTCCACTTT
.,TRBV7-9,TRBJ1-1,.,CASNNQGNTEAFF,TGTGCCAGCAACAACCAGGGAAACACTGAAGCTTTCTTT
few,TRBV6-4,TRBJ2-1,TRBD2,CASSDEAGYNEQFF,TGTGCCAGCAGTGATGAAGCGGGGTACAATGAGCAGTTCTTC
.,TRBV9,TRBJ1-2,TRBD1,CASSAQGGHGYTF,TGTGCCAGCAGCGCACAGGGGGGCCATGGCTACACCTTC
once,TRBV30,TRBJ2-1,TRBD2,CAWRAVASGSINEQFF,TGTGCCTGGAGGGCCGTAGCTAGCGGGAGTATAAATGAGCAGTTCTTC
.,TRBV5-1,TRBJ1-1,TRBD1,CASRRDSLNTEAFF,TGCGCCAGCAGACGGGACAGTTTGAACACTGAAGCTTTCTTT
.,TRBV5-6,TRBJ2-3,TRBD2,CASSRSGRMTDTQYF,TGTGCCAGCAGCCGCAGCGGGAGGATGACAGATACGCAGTATTTT
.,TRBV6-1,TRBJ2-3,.,CASSETPRGTQYF,TGTGCCAGCAGTGAGACCCCCCGGGGTACGCAGTATTTT
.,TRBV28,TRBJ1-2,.,CASRQGRDYGYTF,TGTGCCAGCAGACAGGGCCGGGACTATGGCTACACCTTC
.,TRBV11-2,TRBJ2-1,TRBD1,CASSPPGQGFGNEQFF,TGTGCCAGCAGTCCTCCGGGACAGGGATTCGGAAATGAGCAGTTCTTC
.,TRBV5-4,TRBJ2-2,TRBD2,CASSSTWGSGRAGELFF,TGTGCCAGCAGCTCGACGTGGGGTAGCGGGAGGGCCGGGGAGCTGTTTTTT
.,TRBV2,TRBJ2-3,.,CASAGMLPPDTQYF,TGTGCCAGCGCGGGTATGCTCCCCCCAGATACGCAGTATTTT
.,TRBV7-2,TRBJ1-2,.,CASSWVIGEYGYTF,TGTGCCAGCAGCTGGGTTATTGGAGAATATGGCTACACCTTC
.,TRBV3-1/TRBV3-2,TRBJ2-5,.,CASSLAIGGTETQYF,TGTGCCAGCAGCCTTGCGATCGGGGGTACAGAGACCCAGTACTTC
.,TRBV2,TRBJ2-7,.,CASSEQDYEQYF,TGTGCCAGCAGCGAACAGGACTACGAGCAGTACTTC
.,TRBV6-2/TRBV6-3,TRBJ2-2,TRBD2,CASSLRREGTGELFF,TGTGCCAGCAGTTTGAGACGGGAGGGCACCGGGGAGCTGTTTTTT
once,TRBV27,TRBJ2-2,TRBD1,CASTSGQMTGQTGELFF,TGTGCCAGCACCTCTGGCCAAATGACAGGGCAGACCGGGGAGCTGTTTTTT
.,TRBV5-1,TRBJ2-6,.,CASSHSGGADGANVLTF,TGCGCCAGCAGCCACTCGGGGGGCGCGGATGGGGCCAACGTCCTGACTTTC
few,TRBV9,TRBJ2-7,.,CASSVSPNSYEQYF,TGTGCCAGCAGCGTTTCCCCCAACTCCTACGAGCAGTACTTC
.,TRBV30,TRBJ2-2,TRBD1,CAWSLQGATRDTGELFF,TGTGCCTGGAGTTTACAGGGGGCTACACGGGACACCGGGGAGCTGTTTTTT
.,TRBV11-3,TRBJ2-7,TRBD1,CASSCSKTGMVYEQYF,TGTGCCAGCAGCTGCTCCAAGACAGGGATGGTCTACGAGCAGTACTTC
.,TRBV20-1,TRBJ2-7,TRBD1,CSASNRDRVSYEQYF,TGCAGTGCTAGTAACCGGGACAGGGTCTCCTACGAGCAGTACTTC
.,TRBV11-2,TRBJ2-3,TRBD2,CASSLVPVLAGSTDTQYF,TGTGCCAGCAGCTTAGTACCTGTTCTAGCGGGAAGCACAGATACGCAGTATTTT
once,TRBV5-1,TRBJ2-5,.,CASSLQRKETQYF,TGCGCCAGCAGCTTACAGAGAAAAGAGACCCAGTACTTC